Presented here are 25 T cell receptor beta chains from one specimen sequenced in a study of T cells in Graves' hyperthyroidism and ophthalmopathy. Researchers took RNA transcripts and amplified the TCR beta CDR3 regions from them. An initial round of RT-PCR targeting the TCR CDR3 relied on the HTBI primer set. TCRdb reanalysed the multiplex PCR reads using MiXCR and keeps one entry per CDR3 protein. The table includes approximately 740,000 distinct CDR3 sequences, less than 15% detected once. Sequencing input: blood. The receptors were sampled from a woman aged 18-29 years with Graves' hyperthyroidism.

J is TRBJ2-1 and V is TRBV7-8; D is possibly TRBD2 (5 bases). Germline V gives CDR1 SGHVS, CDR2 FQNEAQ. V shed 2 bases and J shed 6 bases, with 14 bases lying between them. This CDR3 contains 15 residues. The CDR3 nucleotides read TGTGCCAGCAGCTTAAAGCGGCTCTTTAGCAATGAGCAGTTCTTC. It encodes CASSLKRLFSNEQFF.

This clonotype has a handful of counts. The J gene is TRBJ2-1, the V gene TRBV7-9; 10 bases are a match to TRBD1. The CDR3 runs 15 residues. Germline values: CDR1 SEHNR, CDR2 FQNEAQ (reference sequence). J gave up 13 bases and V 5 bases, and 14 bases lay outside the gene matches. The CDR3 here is CASSRTGTGVVSQFF. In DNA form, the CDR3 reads TGTGCCAGCAGCCGGACCGGGACAGGGGTGGTCTCCCAGTTCTTC.

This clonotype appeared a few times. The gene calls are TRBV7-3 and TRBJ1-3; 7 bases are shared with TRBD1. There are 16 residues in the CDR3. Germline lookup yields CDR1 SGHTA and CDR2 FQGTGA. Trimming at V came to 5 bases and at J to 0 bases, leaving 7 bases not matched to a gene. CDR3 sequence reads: CASSTLAGGSGNTIYF. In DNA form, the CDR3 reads TGTGCCAGCAGCACACTGGCAGGGGGCTCTGGAAACACCATATATTTT. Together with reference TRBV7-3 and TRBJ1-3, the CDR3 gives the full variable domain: GAGVSQTPSNKVTEKGKYVELRCDPISGHTALYWYRQSLGQGPEFLIYFQGTGAADDSGLPNDRFFAVRPEGSVSTLKIQRTERGDSAVYLCASSTLAGGSGNTIYFGEGSWLTVV.

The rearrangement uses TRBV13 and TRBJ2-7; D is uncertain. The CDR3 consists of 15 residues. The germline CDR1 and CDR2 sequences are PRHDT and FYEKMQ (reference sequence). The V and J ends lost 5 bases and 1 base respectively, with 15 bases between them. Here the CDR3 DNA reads TGTGCCAGCAGCCCCTCCCCCGAACGGTCCTACGAGCAGTACTTC. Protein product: CASSPSPERSYEQYF.

CDR3 region: CSAHEAGLGPRTQYF. In DNA form, the CDR3 reads TGCAGTGCCCACGAAGCGGGCCTCGGGCCCCGGACGCAGTATTTT. The rearrangement uses TRBV20-1 and TRBJ2-3, with D maybe TRBD2 (6 bases). The germline V gene has CDR1 DFQATT and CDR2 SNEGSKA (reference sequence). V lost 6 bases to trimming and J lost 9 bases, with 25 bases between them. This CDR3 spans 15 amino acids.

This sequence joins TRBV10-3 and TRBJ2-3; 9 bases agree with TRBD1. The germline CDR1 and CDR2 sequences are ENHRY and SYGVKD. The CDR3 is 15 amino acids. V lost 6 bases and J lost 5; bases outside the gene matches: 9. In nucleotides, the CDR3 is TGTGCCATCAGCCGCCTGGGACAGGGTGAAGATACGCAGTATTTT. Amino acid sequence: CAISRLGQGEDTQYF.

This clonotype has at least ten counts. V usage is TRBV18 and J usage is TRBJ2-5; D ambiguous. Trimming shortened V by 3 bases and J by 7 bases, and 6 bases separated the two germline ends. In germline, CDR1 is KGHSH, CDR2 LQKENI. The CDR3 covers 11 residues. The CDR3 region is CASSPESTQYF. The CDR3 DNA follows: TGTGCCAGCTCACCGGAATCGACCCAGTACTTC.

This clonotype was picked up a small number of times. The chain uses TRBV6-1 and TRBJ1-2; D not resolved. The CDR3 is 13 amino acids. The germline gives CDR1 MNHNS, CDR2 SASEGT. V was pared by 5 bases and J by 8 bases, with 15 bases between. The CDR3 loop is CASSSRWLEGYTF. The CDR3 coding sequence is TGTGCCAGCAGTTCGCGGTGGTTGGAGGGCTACACCTTC.

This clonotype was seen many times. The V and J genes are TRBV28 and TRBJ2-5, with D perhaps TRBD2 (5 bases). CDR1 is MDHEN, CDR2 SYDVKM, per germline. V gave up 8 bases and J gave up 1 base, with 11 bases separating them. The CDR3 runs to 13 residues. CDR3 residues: CASALVPQETQYF. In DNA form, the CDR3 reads TGTGCCAGCGCACTAGTTCCCCAAGAGACCCAGTACTTC.

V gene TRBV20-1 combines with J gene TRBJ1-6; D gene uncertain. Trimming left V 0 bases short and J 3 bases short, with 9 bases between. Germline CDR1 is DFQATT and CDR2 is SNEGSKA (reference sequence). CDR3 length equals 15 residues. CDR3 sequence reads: CSAREPGDYNSPLHF. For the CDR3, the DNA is TGCAGTGCTAGAGAACCGGGAGACTATAATTCACCCCTCCACTTT.

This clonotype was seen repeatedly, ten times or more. The CDR3 region is CASSTHAPSGPYEQYF. CDR3 nucleotide sequence: TGTGCCAGTAGTACGCACGCTCCCTCGGGACCCTACGAGCAGTACTTC. The chain carries TRBV19 and TRBJ2-7; possibly TRBD1 or TRBD2 for D (5 bases each). Germline lookup yields CDR1 LNHDA and CDR2 SQIVND (reference sequence). Trimming took 4 bases from V and 2 from J, leaving 18 bases between them. The CDR3 is 16 residues long.

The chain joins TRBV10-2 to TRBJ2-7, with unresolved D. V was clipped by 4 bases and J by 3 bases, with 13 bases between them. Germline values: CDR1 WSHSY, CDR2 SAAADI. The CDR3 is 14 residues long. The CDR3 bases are TGCGCCAGCAGTGCACGTTTATTAGACTACGAGCAGTACTTC. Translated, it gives CASSARLLDYEQYF.

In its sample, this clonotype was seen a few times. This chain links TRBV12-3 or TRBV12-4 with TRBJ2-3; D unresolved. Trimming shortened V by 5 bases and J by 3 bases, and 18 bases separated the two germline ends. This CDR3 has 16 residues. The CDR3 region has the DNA TGTGCCAGCAGTCCAGTGGGCACCCGGAAGACAGATACGCAGTATTTT. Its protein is CASSPVGTRKTDTQYF.

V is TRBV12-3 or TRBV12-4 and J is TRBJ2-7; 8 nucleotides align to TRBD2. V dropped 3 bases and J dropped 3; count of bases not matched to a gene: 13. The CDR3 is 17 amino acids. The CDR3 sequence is CASSLEVAGSTVYEQYF. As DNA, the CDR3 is TGTGCCAGCAGTTTGGAGGTAGCGGGAAGTACGGTCTACGAGCAGTACTTC.

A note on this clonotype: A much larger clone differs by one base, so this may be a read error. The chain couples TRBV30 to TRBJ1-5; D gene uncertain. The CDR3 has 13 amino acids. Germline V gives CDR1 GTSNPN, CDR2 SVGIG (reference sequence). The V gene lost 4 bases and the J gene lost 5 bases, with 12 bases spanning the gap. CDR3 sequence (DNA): TGTGCCTGGAAAAGTTACGGCGATCAGCCCCAGCATTTT. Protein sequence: CAWKSYGDQPQHF.

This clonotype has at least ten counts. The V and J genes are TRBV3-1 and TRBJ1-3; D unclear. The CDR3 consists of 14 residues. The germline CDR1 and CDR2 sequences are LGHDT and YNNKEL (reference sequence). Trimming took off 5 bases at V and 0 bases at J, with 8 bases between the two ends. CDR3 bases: TGTGCCAGCAGCTACCTCGGCTCTGGAAACACCATATATTTT. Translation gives CASSYLGSGNTIYF. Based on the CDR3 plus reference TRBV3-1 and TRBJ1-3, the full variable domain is DTAVSQTPKYLVTQMGNDKSIKCEQNLGHDTMYWYKQDSKKFLKIMFSYNNKELIINETVPNRFSPKSPDKAHLNLHINSLELGDSAVYFCASSYLGSGNTIYFGEGSWLTVV.

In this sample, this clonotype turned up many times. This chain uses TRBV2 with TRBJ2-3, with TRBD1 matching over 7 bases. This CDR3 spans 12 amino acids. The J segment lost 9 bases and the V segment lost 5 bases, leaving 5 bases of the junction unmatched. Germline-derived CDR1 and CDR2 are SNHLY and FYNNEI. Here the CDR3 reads CASSHRDSTQYF. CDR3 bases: TGTGCCAGCAGTCACCGGGACAGCACGCAGTATTTT.

The CDR3 here is CASSIAQGEQYF. The CDR3 DNA reads as TGTGCCAGTAGTATAGCGCAGGGCGAGCAGTACTTC. The rearrangement uses TRBV19 and TRBJ2-7, with D perhaps TRBD1 (5 bases). There are 12 residues in the CDR3. V lost 1 base, J lost 6 bases, and 7 bases lay in between. Germline values: CDR1 LNHDA, CDR2 SQIVND (reference sequence).

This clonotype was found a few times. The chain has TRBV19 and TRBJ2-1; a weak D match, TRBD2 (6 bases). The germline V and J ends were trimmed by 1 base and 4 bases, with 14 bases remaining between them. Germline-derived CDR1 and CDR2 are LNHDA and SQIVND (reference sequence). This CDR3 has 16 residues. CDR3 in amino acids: CASSIGGRGLYNEQFF. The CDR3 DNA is TGTGCCAGTAGTATAGGGGGACGCGGACTATACAATGAGCAGTTCTTC.

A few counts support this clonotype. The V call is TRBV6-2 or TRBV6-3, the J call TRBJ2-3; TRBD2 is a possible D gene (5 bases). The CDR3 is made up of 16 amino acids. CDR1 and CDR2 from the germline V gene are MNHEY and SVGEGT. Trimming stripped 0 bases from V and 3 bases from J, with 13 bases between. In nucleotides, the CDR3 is TGTGCCAGCAGTTACTCGAGAGAGCGGAGAACAGATACGCAGTATTTT. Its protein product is CASSYSRERRTDTQYF.

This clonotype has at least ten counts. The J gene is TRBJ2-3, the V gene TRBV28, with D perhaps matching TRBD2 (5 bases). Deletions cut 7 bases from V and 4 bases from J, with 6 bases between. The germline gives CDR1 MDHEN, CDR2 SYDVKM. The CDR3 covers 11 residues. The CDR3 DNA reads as TGTGCCAGCACGGAGGCAGATACGCAGTATTTT. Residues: CASTEADTQYF.

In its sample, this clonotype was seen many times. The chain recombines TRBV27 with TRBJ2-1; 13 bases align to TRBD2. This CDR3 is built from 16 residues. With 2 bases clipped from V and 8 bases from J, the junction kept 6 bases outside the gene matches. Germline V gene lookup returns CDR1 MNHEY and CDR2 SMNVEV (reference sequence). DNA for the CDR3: TGTGCCAGCAGTTTAGTGGGGGGACTAGCGGGATATGAGCAGTTCTTC. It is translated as CASSLVGGLAGYEQFF.

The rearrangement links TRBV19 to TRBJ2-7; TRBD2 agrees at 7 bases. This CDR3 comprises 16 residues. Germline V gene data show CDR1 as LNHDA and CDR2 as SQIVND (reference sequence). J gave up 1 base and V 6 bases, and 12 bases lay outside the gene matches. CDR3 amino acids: CASSGRLGGESYEQYF. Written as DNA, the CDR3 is TGTGCCAGTAGCGGCCGACTTGGGGGGGAATCCTACGAGCAGTACTTC.

The CDR3, as DNA: TGTGCCAGCAGCTTCCTTGGGATTACAGCTAACTATGGCTACACCTTC. Translated: CASSFLGITANYGYTF. The chain has TRBV13 and TRBJ1-2; D not resolved. From germline, CDR1 is PRHDT and CDR2 FYEKMQ (reference sequence). The CDR3 is 16 residues long. The V and J ends lost 3 bases and 0 bases respectively, with 14 bases between them.

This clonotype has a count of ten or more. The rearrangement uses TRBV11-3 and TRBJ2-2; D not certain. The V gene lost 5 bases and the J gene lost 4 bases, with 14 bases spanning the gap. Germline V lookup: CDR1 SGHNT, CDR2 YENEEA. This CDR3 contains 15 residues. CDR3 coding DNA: TGTGCCAGCAGCCCCCCTGCCTTGGCCACCGGGGAGCTGTTTTTT. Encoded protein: CASSPPALATGELFF.